The sequence of this T cell receptor beta chain was determined in a study of blood T cell repertoires in COVID-19. Study at large: The analysed material was cDNA or gDNA that came from T cells, B-cell-depleted T cells, or PBMCs.

In the authors' methods: Estimated nucleated cell counts came from reference gene primer amplification. The table came from immunoSEQ multiplex PCR; TCRdb's copy has only in-frame clones and leaves some out. V, J and clone size reflect that table, while D and trimming were determined from the DNA. The repertoire holds about 320,000 clones, about 85% seen once, with under 6.5% in the top ten. The V gene lost 2 bases and the J gene lost 0 bases, with 8 bases spanning the gap. This CDR3 comprises 14 residues. Germline CDR1 SGHDN, CDR2 FVKESK. This receptor was obtained from a woman between 25 and 40 years old who had recovered from COVID-19. Sequencing was performed on PBMCs or T cells enriched from blood (not recorded which). The genes are TRBV14 and TRBJ2-7; D might be TRBD1 (6 bases). The CDR3 coding sequence is TGTGCCAGCAGCCAATCCAGGGGCTCCTACGAGCAGTACTTC. Its protein product is CASSQSRGSYEQYF.